One TCR beta chain is described in this entry. Trimming took off 3 bases at V and 0 bases at J, with 10 bases between the two ends. This CDR3 has 15 residues. Germline V CDR1 and CDR2: ENHRY, SYGVKD. This entry is derived from a study of blood T cell repertoires in COVID-19. Study in general: COVID-19 samples, acute and convalescent, were from the United States, Italy and Spain. The analysed material was cDNA or gDNA that came from T cells, B-cell-depleted T cells, or PBMCs.

In the authors' methods: Reference gene primers were amplified, and this amplification served to estimate nucleated cell counts. Clones were sequenced by immunoSEQ multiplex PCR, and TCRdb holds only the in-frame ones, with some missing. V and J calls and clone size follow that table, whereas D and trimming were derived from the DNA. The sample carries some 250,000 clones, around 82% recorded once. Sequencing was performed on peripheral blood. The receptor's source is a man in his forties with active or convalescent COVID-19. The chain has TRBV10-3 and TRBJ2-3; no reliable D call. The CDR3 sequence is CAISDPRLSTDTQYF. The CDR3 DNA sequence: TGTGCCATCAGTGACCCCAGGCTAAGCACAGATACGCAGTATTTT.